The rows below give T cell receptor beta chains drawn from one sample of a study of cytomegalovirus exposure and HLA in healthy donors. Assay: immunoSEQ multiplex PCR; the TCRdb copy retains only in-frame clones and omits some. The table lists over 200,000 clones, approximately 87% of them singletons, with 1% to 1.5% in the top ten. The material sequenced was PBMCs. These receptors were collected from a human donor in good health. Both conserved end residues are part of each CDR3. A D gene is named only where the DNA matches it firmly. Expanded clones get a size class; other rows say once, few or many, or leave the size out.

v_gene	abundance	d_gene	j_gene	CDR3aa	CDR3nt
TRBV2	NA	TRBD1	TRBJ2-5	CASSRQGEATQYF	TGTGCCAGCAGTAGACAGGGTGAGGCGACCCAGTACTTC
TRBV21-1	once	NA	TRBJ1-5	CASRGDRGDNQPQHF	TGTGCCAGCAGAGGTGACAGGGGAGACAATCAGCCCCAGCATTTT
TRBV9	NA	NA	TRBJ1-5	CASSDGGSQPQHF	TGTGCCAGCAGCGACGGGGGGAGTCAGCCCCAGCATTTT
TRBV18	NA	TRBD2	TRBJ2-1	CASSPYRREGLGNEQFF	TGTGCCAGCTCACCCTATAGACGGGAGGGCCTGGGGAATGAGCAGTTCTTC
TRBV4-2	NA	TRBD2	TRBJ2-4	CASSQERAGLGNIQYF	TGTGCCAGCAGCCAAGAACGAGCGGGGCTGGGGAACATTCAGTACTTC
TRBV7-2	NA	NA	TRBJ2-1	CASRVRPLPGLRGANEQFF	TGTGCCAGCAGGGTTCGACCCCTCCCTGGTCTAAGGGGCGCTAATGAGCAGTTCTTC
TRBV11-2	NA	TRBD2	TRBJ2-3	CASSFGLGLASADTQYF	TGTGCCAGCAGCTTCGGGCTGGGACTAGCATCAGCAGATACGCAGTATTTT
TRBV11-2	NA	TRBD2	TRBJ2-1	CASSFTGTSGSLEQFF	TGTGCCAGCAGCTTCACCGGGACTAGCGGGTCTCTGGAGCAGTTCTTC
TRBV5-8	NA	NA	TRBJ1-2	CASSRTGNYGYTF	TGTGCCAGCAGCCGTACAGGGAACTATGGCTACACCTTC
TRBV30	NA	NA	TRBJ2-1	CAWKEGVNEQFF	TGTGCCTGGAAAGAGGGAGTGAATGAGCAGTTCTTC
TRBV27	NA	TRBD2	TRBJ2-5	CASSLSGTSGRAEETQYF	TGTGCCAGCAGTTTATCGGGGACTAGCGGGAGGGCCGAAGAGACCCAGTACTTC
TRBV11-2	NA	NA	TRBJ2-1	CASSLDQASAYNEQFF	TGTGCCAGCAGCTTAGATCAGGCTAGCGCTTACAATGAGCAGTTCTTC
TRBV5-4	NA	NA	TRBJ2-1	CASSLFQLTSNEQFF	TGTGCCAGCAGCTTGTTTCAACTGACATCGAATGAGCAGTTCTTC
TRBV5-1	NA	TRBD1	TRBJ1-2	CASSNRGHSYGYTF	TGCGCCAGCTCGAACAGGGGGCACTCCTATGGCTACACCTTC
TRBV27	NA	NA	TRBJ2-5	CASRSGNQETQYF	TGTGCCAGCAGGTCGGGGAACCAAGAGACCCAGTACTTC
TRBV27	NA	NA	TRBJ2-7	CASSPADSYSYEQYF	TGTGCCAGCAGTCCAGCGGACTCCTACTCCTACGAGCAGTACTTC
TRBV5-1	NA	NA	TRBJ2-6	CASSFTGANVLTF	TGCGCCAGCAGCTTTACTGGGGCCAACGTCCTGACTTTC
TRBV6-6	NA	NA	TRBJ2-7	CASSVPSYEQYF	TGTGCCAGCAGTGTGCCGAGTTACGAGCAGTACTTC
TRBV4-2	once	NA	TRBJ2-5	CASSQDRSSGRETQYF	TGTGCCAGCAGCCAAGATAGGTCGTCAGGGAGGGAGACCCAGTACTTC
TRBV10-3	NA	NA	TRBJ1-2	CAISERGDYGYTF	TGTGCCATCAGTGAAAGGGGTGACTATGGCTACACCTTC
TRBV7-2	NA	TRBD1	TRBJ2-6	CASSPRTGAGANVLTF	TGTGCCAGCAGCCCGAGGACAGGGGCTGGGGCCAACGTCCTGACTTTC
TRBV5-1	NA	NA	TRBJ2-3	CASQFQVSTDTQYF	TGCGCCAGCCAGTTCCAGGTTAGCACAGATACGCAGTATTTT
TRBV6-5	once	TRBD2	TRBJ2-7	CASSRDYYEQYF	TGTGCCAGCAGTCGGGACTACTACGAGCAGTACTTC
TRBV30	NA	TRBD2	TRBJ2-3	CAWNKGTSGSTDTQYF	TGTGCCTGGAACAAGGGGACTAGCGGGAGTACAGATACGCAGTATTTT
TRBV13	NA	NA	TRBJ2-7	CASSFGKGGYEQYF	TGTGCCAGCAGCTTTGGGAAGGGAGGCTACGAGCAGTACTTC
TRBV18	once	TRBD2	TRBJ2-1	CASSPNPAGGSNEQFF	TGTGCCAGCTCACCAAATCCGGCGGGAGGATCCAATGAGCAGTTCTTC
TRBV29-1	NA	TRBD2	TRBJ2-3	CSVRLATDTQYF	TGCAGCGTCCGACTAGCAACGGATACGCAGTATTTT
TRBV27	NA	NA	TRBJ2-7	CASSLRGGYEQYF	TGTGCCAGCAGTTTAAGGGGAGGCTACGAGCAGTACTTC
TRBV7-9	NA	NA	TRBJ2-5	CASSLDLERTQYF	TGTGCCAGCAGCTTAGATCTGGAGCGGACCCAGTACTTC
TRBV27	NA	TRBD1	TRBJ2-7	CASSFGTGPSYEQYF	TGTGCCAGCAGTTTCGGGACAGGGCCCTCCTACGAGCAGTACTTC
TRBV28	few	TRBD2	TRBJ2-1	CASSLWSGGPESSYNEQFF	TGTGCCAGCAGTTTATGGAGCGGGGGGCCCGAAAGCTCCTACAATGAGCAGTTCTTC
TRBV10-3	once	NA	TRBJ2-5	CAISESDGTQGETQYF	TGTGCCATCAGTGAGTCTGATGGGACTCAGGGAGAGACCCAGTACTTC
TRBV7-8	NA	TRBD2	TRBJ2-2	CASSFRRLAGKGTGELFF	TGTGCCAGCAGCTTCCGAAGACTAGCGGGAAAGGGCACCGGGGAGCTGTTTTTT
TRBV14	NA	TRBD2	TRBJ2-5	CASSRLTSGRALETQYF	TGTGCCAGCAGCCGACTGACTAGCGGGAGGGCCTTAGAGACCCAGTACTTC
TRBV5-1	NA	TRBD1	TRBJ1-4	CASRSGGLATNEKLFF	TGCGCCAGCCGCTCAGGGGGCTTGGCGACTAATGAAAAACTGTTTTTT
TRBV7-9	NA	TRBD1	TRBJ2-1	CASSWGQGPYNEQFF	TGTGCCAGCAGCTGGGGACAGGGCCCCTACAATGAGCAGTTCTTC
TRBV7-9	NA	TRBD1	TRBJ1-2	CASSKTGTGGSYGYTF	TGTGCCAGCAGCAAAACCGGGACAGGGGGTTCCTATGGCTACACCTTC